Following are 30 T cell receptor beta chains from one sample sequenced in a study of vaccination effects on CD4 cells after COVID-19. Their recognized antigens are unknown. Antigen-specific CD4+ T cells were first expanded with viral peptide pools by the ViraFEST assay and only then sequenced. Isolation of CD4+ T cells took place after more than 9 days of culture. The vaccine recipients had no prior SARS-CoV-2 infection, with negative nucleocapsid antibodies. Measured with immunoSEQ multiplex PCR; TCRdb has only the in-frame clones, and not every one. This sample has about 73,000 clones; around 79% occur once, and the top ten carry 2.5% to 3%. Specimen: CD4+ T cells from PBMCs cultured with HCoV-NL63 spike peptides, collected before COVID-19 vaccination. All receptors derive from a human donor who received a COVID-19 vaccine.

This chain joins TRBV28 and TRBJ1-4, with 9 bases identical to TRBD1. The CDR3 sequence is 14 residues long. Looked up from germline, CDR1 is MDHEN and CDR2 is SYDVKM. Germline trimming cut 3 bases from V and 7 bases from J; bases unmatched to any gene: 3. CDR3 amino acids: CASSFRDRVEKLFF. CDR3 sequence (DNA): TGTGCCAGCAGTTTTAGGGACAGGGTTGAAAAACTGTTTTTT.

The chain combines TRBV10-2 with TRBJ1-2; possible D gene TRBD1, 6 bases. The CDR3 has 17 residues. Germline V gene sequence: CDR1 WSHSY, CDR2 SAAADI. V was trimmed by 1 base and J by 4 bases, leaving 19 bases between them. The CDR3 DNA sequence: TGCGCCAGCAGTGAGTGGGGGGGCGGCACGCTGGTCTATGGCTACACCTTC. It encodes CASSEWGGGTLVYGYTF.

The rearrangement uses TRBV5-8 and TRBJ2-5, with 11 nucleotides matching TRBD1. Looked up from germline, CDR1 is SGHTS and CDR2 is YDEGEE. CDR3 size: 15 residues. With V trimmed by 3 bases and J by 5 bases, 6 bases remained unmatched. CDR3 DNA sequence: TGTGCCAGCAGCTACGGACAGGGGGCTGGGGAGACCCAGTACTTC. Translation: CASSYGQGAGETQYF.

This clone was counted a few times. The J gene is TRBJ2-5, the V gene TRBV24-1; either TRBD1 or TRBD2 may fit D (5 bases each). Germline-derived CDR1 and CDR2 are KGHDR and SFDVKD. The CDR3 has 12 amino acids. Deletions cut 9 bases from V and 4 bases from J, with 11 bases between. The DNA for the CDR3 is TGTGCCACCCGGGGCTTTGGAGAGACCCAGTACTTC. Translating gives CATRGFGETQYF.

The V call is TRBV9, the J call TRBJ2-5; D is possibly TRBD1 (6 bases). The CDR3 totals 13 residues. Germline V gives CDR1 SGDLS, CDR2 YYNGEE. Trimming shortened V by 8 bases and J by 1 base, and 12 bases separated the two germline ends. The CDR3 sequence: CASNIGGQETQYF. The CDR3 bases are TGTGCCAGTAATATAGGGGGCCAAGAGACCCAGTACTTC.

The CDR3 sequence: CASRPTDSGNTIYF. CDR3 in DNA: TGCGCCAGCAGACCTACAGACTCTGGAAACACCATATATTTT. This rearrangement joins TRBV5-1 to TRBJ1-3; D remains unclear. The CDR3 length is 14 residues. The V end was cut by 5 bases, the J end by 0 bases, with 9 bases between. The germline V gene has CDR1 SGHRS and CDR2 YFSETQ.

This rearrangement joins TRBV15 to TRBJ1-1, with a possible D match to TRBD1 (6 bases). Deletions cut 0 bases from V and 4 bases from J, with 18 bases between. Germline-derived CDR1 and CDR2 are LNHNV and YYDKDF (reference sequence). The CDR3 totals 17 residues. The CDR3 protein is CATSRDEVSRGSTEAFF. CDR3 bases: TGTGCCACCAGCAGAGATGAGGTTAGTAGGGGGTCCACTGAAGCTTTCTTT.

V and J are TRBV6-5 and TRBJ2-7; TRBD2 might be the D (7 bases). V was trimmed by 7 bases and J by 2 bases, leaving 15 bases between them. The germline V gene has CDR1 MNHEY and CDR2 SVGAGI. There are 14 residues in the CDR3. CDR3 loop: CASTREGVTYEQYV. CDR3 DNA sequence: TGTGCCAGCACCAGGGAGGGGGTTACCTACGAGCAGTACGTC.

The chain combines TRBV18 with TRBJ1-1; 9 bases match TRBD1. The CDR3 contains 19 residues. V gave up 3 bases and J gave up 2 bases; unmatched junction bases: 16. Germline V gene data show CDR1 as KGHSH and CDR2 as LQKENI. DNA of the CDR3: TGTGCCAGCTCACCGATTCTGGGACAGGGACAAACCAAAAACACTGAAGCTTTCTTT. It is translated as CASSPILGQGQTKNTEAFF. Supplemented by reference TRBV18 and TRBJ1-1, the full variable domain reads NAGVMQNPRHLVRRRGQEARLRCSPMKGHSHVYWYRQLPEEGLKFMVYLQKENIIDESGMPKERFSAEFPKEGPSILRIQQVVRGDSAAYFCASSPILGQGQTKNTEAFFGQGTRLTVV.

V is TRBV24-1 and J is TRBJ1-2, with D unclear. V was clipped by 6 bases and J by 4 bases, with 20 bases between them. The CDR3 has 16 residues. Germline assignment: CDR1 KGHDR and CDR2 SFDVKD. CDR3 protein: CATSPIFSTKTYGYTF. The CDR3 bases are TGTGCCACCAGTCCGATCTTTAGTACCAAGACCTATGGCTACACCTTC.

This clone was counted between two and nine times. Written as DNA, the CDR3 is TGTGCCTGGAGATGGGCAAACACAGGGAATTCACCCCTCCACTTT. Translating it yields CAWRWANTGNSPLHF. The chain joins TRBV30 to TRBJ1-6, with D tentatively TRBD1 (6 bases). Germline V gives CDR1 GTSNPN, CDR2 SVGIG (reference sequence). The ends were cut back, 3 bases at V and 7 bases at J, with 16 bases in the middle. The CDR3 extends over 15 amino acids. Based on the CDR3 plus reference TRBV30 and TRBJ1-6, the full variable domain is SQTIHQWPATLVQPVGSPLSLECTVEGTSNPNLYWYRQAAGRGLQLLFYSVGIGQISSEVPQNLSASRPQDRQFILSSKKLLLSDSGFYLCAWRWANTGNSPLHFGNGTRLTVT.

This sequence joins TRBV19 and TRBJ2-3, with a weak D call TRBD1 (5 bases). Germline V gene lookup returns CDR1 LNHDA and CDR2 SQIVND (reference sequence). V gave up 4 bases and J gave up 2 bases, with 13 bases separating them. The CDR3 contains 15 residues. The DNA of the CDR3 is TGTGCCAGTAGTAACAGGCCACTATCCACAGATACGCAGTATTTT. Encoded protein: CASSNRPLSTDTQYF.

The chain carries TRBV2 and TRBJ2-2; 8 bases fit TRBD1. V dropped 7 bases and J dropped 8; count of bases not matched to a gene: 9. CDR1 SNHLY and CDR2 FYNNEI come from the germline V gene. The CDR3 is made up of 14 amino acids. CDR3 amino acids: CASTLNRGTGELFF. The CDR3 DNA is TGTGCCAGCACTCTGAACAGGGGGACAGGGGAGCTGTTTTTT.

The CDR3 nucleotides read TGTGCCAGCAGCCGGTCGGGTGGGACTAATGAAAAACTGTTTTTT. This sequence encodes CASSRSGGTNEKLFF. The V and J genes are TRBV3-1 (or the pseudogene TRBV3-2) and TRBJ1-4; D ambiguous. The CDR3 contains 15 residues. V lost 4 bases and J 2 bases, leaving 11 bases between the germline ends. CDR1 LGHDT and CDR2 YNNKEL come from the germline V gene (reference sequence).

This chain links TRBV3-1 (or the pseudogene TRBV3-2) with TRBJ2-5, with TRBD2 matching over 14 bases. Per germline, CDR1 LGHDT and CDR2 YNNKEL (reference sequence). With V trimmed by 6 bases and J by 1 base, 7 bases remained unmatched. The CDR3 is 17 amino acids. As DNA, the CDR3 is TGTGCCAGCAGACGACTAGCGGGGGGGGATACCCAAGAGACCCAGTACTTC. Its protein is CASRRLAGGDTQETQYF.

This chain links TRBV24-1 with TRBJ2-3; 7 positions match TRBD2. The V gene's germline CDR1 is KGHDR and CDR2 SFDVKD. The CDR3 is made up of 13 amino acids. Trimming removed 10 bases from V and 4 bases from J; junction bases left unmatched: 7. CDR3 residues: CATSWGGADTQYF. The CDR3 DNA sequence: TGTGCCACGTCCTGGGGGGGGGCAGATACGCAGTATTTT.

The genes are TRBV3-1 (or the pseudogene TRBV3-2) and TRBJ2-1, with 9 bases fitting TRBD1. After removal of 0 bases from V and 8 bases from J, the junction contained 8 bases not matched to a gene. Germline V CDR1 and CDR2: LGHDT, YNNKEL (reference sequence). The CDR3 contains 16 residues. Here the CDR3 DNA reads TGTGCCAGCAGCCAAGAGGCGGGGACAGGGCGGGATGAGCAGTTCTTC. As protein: CASSQEAGTGRDEQFF.

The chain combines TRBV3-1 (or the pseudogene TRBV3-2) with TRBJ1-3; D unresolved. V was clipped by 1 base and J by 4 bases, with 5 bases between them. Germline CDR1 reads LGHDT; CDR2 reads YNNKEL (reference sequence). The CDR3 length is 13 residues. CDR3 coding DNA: TGTGCCAGCAGCCAAGGAGTCGGAAACACCATATATTTT. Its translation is CASSQGVGNTIYF.

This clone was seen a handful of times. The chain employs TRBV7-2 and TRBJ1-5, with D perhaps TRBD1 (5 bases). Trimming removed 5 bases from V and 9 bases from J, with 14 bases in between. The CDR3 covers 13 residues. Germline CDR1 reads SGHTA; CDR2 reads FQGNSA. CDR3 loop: CASSLRQFGPQHF. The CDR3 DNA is TGTGCCAGCAGCCTGAGACAGTTTGGGCCCCAGCATTTT.

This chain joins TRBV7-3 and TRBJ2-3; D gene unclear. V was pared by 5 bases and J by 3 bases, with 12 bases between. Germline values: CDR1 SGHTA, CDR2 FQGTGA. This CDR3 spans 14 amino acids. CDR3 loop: CASSPPGTTDTQYF. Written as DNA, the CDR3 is TGTGCCAGCAGCCCGCCAGGCACAACAGATACGCAGTATTTT.

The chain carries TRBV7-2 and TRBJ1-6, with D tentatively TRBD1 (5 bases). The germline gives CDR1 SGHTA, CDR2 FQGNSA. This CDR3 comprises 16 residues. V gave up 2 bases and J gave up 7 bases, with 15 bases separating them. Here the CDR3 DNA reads TGTGCCAGCAGCTTACTGCATCAGGGCGGCAATTCACCCCTCCACTTT. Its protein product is CASSLLHQGGNSPLHF.

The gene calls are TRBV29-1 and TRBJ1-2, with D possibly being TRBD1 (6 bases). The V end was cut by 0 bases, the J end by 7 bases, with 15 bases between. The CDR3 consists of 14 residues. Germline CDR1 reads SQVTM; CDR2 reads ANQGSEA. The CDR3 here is CSVEDYGGASGYTF. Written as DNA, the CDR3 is TGCAGCGTTGAAGATTACGGGGGGGCGAGTGGCTACACCTTC. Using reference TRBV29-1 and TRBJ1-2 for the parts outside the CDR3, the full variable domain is SAVISQKPSRDICQRGTSLTIQCQVDSQVTMMFWYRQQPGQSLTLIATANQGSEATYESGFVIDKFPISRPNLTFSTLTVSNMSPEDSSIYLCSVEDYGGASGYTFGSGTRLTVV.

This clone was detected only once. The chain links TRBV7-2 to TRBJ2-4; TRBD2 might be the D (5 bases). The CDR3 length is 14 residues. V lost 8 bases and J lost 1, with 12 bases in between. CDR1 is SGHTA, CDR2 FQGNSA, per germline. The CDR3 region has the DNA TGTGCCAGCGGACGGGGTCTGGCCAAAAACATTCAGTACTTC. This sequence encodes CASGRGLAKNIQYF.

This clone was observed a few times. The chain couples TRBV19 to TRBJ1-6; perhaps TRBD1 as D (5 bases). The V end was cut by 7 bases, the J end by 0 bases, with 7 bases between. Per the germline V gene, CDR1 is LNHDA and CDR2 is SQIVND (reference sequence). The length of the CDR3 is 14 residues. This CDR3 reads CASTGGSYNSPLHF. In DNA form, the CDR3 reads TGTGCCAGTACGGGGGGCTCCTATAATTCACCCCTCCACTTT.

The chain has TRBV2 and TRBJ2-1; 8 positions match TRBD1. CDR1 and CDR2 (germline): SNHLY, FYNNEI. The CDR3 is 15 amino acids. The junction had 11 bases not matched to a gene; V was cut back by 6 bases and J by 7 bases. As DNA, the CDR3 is TGTGCCAGCAGAGACCGACAGGGGTTACGAAATGAGCAGTTCTTC. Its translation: CASRDRQGLRNEQFF.

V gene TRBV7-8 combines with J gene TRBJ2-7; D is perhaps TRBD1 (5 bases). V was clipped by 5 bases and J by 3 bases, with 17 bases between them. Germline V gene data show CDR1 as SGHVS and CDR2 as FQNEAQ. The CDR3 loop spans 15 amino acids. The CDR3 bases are TGTGCCAGCAGCCCTAGTACGCAGGGATTCTACGAGCAGTACGTC. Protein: CASSPSTQGFYEQYV.

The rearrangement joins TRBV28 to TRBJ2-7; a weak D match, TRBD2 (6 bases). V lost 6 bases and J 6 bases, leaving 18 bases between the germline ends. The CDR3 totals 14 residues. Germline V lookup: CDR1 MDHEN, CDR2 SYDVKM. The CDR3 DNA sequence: TGTGCCAGCAGGCCCAAATGGAGGGCACGCGAGCAGTACGTC. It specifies CASRPKWRAREQYV.

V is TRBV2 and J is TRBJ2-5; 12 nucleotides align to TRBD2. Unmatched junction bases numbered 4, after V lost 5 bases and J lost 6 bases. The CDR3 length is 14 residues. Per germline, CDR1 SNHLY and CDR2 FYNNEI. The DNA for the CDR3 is TGTGCCAGCAGTCGGACTAGCGGGGAACAGACCCAGTACTTC. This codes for CASSRTSGEQTQYF.

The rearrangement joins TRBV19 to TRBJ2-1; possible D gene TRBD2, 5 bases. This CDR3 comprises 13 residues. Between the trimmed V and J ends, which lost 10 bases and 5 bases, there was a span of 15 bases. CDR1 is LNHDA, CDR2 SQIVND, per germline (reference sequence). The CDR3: CATQDTRDNEQFF. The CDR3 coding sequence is TGTGCCACCCAAGATACTAGGGACAATGAGCAGTTCTTC.

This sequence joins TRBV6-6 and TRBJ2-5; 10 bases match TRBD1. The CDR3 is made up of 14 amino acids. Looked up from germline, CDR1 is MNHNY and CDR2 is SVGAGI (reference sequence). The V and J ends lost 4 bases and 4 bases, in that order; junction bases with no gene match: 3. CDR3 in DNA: TGTGCCAGCAGTTCGGACAGGGGGGGAGAGACCCAGTACTTC. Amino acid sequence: CASSSDRGGETQYF.